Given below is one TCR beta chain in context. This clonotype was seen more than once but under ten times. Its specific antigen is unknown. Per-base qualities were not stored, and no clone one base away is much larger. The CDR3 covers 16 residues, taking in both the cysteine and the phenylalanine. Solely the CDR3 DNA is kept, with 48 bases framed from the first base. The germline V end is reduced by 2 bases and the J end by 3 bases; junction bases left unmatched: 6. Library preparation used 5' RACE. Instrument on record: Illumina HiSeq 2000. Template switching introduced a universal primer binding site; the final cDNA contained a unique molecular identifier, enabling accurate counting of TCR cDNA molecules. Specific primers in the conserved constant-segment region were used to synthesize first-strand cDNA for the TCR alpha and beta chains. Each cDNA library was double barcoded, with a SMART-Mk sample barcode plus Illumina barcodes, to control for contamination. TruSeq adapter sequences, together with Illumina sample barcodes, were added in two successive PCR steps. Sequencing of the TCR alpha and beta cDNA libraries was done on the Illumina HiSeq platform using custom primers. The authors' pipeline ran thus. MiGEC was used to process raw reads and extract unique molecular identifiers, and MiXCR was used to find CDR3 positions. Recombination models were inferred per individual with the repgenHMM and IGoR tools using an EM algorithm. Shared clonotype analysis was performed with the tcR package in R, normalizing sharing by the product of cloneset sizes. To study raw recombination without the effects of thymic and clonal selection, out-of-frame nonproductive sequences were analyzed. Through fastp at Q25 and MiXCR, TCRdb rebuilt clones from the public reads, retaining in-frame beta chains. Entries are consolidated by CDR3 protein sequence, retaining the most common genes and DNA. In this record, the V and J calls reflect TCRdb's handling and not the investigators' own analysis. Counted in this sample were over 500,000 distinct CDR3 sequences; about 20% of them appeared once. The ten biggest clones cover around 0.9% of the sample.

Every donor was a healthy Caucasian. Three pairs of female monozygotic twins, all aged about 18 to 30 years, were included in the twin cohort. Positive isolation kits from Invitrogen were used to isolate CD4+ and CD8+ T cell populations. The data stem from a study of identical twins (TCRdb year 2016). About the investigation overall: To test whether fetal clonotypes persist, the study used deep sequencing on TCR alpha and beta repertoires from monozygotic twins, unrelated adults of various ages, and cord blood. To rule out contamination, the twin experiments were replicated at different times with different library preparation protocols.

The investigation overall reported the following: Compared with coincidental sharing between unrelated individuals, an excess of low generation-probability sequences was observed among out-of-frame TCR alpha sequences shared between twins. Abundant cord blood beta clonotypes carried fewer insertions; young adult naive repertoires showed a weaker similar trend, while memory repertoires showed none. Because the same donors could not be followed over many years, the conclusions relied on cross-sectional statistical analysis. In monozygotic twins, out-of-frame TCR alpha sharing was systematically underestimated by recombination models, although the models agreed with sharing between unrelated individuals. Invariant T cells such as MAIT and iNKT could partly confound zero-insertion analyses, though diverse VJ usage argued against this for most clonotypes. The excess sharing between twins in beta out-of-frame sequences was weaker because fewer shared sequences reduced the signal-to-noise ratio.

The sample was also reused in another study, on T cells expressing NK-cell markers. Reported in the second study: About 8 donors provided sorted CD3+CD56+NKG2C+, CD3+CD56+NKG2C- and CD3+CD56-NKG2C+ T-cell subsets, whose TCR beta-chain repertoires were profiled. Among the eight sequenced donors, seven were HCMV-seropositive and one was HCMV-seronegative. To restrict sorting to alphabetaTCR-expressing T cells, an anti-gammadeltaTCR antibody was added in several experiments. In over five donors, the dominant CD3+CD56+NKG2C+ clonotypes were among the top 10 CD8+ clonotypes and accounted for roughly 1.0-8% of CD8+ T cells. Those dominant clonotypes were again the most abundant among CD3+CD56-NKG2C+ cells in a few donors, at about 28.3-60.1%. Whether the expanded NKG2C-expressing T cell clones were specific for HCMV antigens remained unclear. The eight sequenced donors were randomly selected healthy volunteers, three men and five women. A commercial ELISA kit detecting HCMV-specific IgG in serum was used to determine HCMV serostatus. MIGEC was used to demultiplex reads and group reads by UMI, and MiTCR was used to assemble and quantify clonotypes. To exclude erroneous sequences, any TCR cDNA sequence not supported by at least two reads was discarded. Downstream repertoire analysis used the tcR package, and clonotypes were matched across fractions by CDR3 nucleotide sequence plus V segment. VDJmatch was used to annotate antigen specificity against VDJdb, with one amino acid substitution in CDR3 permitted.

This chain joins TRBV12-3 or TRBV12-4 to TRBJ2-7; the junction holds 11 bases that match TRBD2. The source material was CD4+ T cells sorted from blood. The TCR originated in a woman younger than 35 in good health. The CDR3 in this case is CASSLRLAGRNYEQYF. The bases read TGTGCCAGCAGTTTACGACTAGCGGGACGAAACTACGAGCAGTACTTC.